This T cell receptor (beta chain) was documented in a study of siplizumab effects on memory and regulatory T cells. Study-wide findings and caveats: Memory cells that were CD4+ and unstimulated gave rise to alloreactive sequences, which siplizumab significantly reduced. The mapping of alloreactive clones to unstimulated subsets covered only a minor fraction of them. Whether the proliferating Tregs (from siplizumab cultures) were suppressive was not confirmed.

Unmatched junction bases numbered 10, after V lost 4 bases and J lost 5 bases. The CDR3 has 17 amino acids. Per germline, CDR1 SGHRS and CDR2 YFSETQ. Worth noting for this clone: Its antigen remains unidentified.

The data were produced by immunoSEQ multiplex PCR, yet TCRdb's version contains in-frame clones alone and is incomplete. Of around 100,000 clones in the sample, 75% to 95% were seen once. The rearrangement uses TRBV5-1 and TRBJ2-5; 14 bases fit TRBD2. Source material: CD4+ T cells sorted from blood. The clonotype was recovered from a human donor in good health. The CDR3 nucleotides read TGCGCCAGCAGCCCCGGGACTAGCGGGGGAAATTGGGAGACCCAGTACTTC. Residues: CASSPGTSGGNWETQYF. Supplemented by reference TRBV5-1 and TRBJ2-5, the full variable domain reads KAGVTQTPRYLIKTRGQQVTLSCSPISGHRSVSWYQQTPGQGLQFLFEYFSETQRNKGNFPGRFSGRQFSNSRSEMNVSTLELGDSALYLCASSPGTSGGNWETQYFGPGTRLLVL.